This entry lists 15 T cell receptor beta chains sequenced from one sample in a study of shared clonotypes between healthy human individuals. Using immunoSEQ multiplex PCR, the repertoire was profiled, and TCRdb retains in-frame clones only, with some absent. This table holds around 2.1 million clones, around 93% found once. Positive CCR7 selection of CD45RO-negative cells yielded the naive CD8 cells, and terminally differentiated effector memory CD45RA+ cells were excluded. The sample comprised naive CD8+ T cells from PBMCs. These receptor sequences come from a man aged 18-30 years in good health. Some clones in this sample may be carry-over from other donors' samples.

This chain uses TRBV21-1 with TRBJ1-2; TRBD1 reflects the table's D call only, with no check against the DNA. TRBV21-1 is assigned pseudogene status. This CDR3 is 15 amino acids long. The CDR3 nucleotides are TGTGCCAGCAGCCTTAGGTCCGGACAGGGCCATGGCTACACCTTC. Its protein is CASSLRSGQGHGYTF.

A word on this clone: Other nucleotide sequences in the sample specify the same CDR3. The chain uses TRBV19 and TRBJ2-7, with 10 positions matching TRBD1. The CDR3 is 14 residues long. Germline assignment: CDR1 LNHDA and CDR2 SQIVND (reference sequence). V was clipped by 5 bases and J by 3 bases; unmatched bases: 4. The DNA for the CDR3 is TGTGCCAGTAGTGCCGGACAGGGGGGCTACGAGCAGTACTTC. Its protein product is CASSAGQGGYEQYF.

This chain's CDR3 is CASSYSWSGTDTQYF. The CDR3 nucleotides are TGTGCCAGCAGCTATTCCTGGAGCGGCACAGATACGCAGTATTTT. The chain couples TRBV7-3 to TRBJ2-3; D gene uncertain. V was trimmed by 4 bases and J by 1 base, leaving 12 bases between them. Germline V gene lookup returns CDR1 SGHTA and CDR2 FQGTGA. This CDR3 has 15 amino acids. Together with reference TRBV7-3 and TRBJ2-3, the CDR3 gives the full variable domain: GAGVSQTPSNKVTEKGKYVELRCDPISGHTALYWYRQSLGQGPEFLIYFQGTGAADDSGLPNDRFFAVRPEGSVSTLKIQRTERGDSAVYLCASSYSWSGTDTQYFGPGTRLTVL.

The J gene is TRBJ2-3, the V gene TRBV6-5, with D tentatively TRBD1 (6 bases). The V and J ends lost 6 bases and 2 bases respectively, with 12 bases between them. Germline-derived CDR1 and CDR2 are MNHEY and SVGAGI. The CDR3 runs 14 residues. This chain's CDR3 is CASSPRDNTDTQYF. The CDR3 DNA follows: TGTGCCAGCAGCCCCAGGGACAACACAGATACGCAGTATTTT.

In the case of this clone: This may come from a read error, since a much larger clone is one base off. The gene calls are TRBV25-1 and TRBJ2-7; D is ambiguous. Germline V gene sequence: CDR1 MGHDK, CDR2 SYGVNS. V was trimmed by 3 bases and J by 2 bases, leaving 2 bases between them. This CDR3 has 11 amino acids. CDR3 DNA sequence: TGTGCCAGCAGTGACACCTACGAGCAGTACTTC. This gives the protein CASSDTYEQYF.

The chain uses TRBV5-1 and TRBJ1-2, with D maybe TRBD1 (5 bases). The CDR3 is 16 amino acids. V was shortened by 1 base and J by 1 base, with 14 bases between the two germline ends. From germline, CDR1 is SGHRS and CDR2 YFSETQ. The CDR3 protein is CASSLRVAGINYGYTF. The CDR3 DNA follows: TGCGCCAGCAGCTTGCGTGTGGCAGGGATTAACTATGGCTACACCTTC.

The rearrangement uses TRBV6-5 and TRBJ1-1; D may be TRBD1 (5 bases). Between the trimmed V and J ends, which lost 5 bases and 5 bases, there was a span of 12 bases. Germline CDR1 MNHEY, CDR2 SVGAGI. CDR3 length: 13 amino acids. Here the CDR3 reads CASSPGPRTEAFF. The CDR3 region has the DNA TGTGCCAGCAGTCCGGGGCCACGGACTGAAGCTTTCTTT.

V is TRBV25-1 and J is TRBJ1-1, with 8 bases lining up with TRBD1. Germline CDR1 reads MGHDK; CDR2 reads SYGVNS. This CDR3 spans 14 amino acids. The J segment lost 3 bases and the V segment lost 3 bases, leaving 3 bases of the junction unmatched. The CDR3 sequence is CASSDKQGDTEAFF. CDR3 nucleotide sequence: TGTGCCAGCAGTGACAAACAGGGGGACACTGAAGCTTTCTTT.

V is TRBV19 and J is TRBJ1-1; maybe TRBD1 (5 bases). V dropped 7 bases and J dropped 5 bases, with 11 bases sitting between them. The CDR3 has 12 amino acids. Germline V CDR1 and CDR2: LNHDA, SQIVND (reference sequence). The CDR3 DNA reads TGTGCCAGTACGCTGGGGCAGACTGAAGCTTTCTTT. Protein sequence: CASTLGQTEAFF.

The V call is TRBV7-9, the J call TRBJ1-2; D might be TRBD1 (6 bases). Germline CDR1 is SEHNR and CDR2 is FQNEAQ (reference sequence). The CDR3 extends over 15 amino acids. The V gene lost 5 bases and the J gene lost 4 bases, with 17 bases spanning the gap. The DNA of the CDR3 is TGTGCCAGCAGCCCGAGCGCAGGGGTGGGCTATGGCTACACCTTC. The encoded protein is CASSPSAGVGYGYTF. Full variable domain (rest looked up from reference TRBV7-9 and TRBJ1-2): DTGVSQNPRHKITKRGQNVTFRCDPISEHNRLYWYRQTLGQGPEFLTYFQNEAQLEKSRLLSDRFSAERPKGSFSTLEIQRTEQGDSAMYLCASSPSAGVGYGYTFGSGTRLTVV.

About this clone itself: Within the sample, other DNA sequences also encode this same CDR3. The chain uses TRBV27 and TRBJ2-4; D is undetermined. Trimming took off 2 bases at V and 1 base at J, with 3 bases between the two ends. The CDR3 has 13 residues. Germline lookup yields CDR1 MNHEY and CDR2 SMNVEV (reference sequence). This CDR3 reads CASSLIAKNIQYF. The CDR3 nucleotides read TGTGCCAGCAGTTTAATTGCCAAAAACATTCAGTACTTC.

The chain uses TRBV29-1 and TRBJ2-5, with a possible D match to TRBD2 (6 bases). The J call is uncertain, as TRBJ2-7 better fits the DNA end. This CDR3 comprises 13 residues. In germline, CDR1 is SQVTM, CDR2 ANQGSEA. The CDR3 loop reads CSIGNSGSYEQYF. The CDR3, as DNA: TGCAGCATCGGGAATAGCGGATCGTACGAGCAGTACTTC.

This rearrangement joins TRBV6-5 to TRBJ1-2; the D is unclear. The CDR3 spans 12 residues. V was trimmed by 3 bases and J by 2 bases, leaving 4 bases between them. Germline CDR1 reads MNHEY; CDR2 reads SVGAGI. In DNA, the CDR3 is TGTGCCAGCAGTTATGACAACTATGGCTACACCTTC. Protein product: CASSYDNYGYTF.

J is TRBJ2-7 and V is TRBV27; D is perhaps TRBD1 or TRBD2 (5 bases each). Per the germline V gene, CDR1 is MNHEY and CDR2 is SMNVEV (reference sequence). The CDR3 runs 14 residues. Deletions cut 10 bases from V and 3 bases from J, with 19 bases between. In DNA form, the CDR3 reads TGTGCCACCGGGGCGGTCGGAGCCAGCTACGAGCAGTACTTC. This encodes CATGAVGASYEQYF.

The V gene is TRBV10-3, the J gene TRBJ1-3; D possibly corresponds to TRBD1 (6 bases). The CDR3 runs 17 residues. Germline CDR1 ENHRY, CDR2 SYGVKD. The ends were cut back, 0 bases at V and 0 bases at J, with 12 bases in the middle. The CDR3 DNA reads TGTGCCATCAGTGAGTCCAGGACAGTGAGCTCTGGAAACACCATATATTTT. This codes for CAISESRTVSSGNTIYF.